Each of the 25 T cell receptor beta chains below was sequenced from the same sample in a study of PD-1 blockade in classical Hodgkin lymphoma. Time point given: cycle 4 day 1 (C4D1), after 6 weeks of nivolumab. All the patients suffered relapse after autologous stem cell transplantation, and brentuximab vedotin exposure differed. Magnetic depletion of unwanted cells isolated CD4+ T cells from thawed PBMCs. The assay was immunoSEQ multiplex PCR, and TCRdb's table has in-frame clones only and misses some. The repertoire has 25,000 to 35,000 clones, approximately 89% of them found once; the top ten carry around 2.3%. The material was CD4+ T cells from blood, obtained before the fourth cycle of nivolumab. The receptor set was obtained from a human donor with classical Hodgkin lymphoma.

On this clone: Other nucleotide sequences from this sample produce the same CDR3. V and J are TRBV2 and TRBJ2-1; the match to TRBD1 covers 8 bases. CDR3 length: 14 residues. Unmatched junction bases numbered 9, after V lost 6 bases and J lost 8 bases. From germline, CDR1 is SNHLY and CDR2 FYNNEI. Here the CDR3 DNA reads TGTGCCAGCAGATGGACAGGGTTCATCGATGAGCAGTTCTTC. Amino acids: CASRWTGFIDEQFF.

V and J are TRBV19 and TRBJ1-5, with a tentative D call TRBD1 (5 bases). The germline CDR1 and CDR2 sequences are LNHDA and SQIVND (reference sequence). The CDR3 extends over 15 amino acids. V was shortened by 7 bases and J by 0 bases, with 13 bases between the two germline ends. CDR3: CASKVRGYSNQPQHF. CDR3 sequence (DNA): TGTGCCAGTAAGGTGAGGGGATATAGCAATCAGCCCCAGCATTTT. The complete variable domain, with remaining parts taken from reference TRBV19 and TRBJ1-5, reads DGGITQSPKYLFRKEGQNVTLSCEQNLNHDAMYWYRQDPGQGLRLIYYSQIVNDFQKGDIAEGYSVSREKKESFPLTVTSAQKNPTAFYLCASKVRGYSNQPQHFGDGTRLSIL.

The chain recombines TRBV14 with TRBJ2-3; the D gene is possibly TRBD2 (6 bases). The CDR3 runs to 16 residues. Germline V gives CDR1 SGHDN, CDR2 FVKESK. The V and J ends lost 5 bases and 5 bases respectively, with 20 bases between them. CDR3 DNA sequence: TGTGCCAGCAGCATCCGGGACTTTCTTTCCGGAGATACGCAGTATTTT. It encodes CASSIRDFLSGDTQYF.

The chain has TRBV7-2 and TRBJ1-2; TRBD1 might be the D (6 bases). This CDR3 has 15 amino acids. Trimming shortened V by 5 bases and J by 8 bases, and 21 bases separated the two germline ends. Germline V gene lookup returns CDR1 SGHTA and CDR2 FQGNSA. CDR3 coding DNA: TGTGCCAGCAGCGAGAGGGGGGGCAGTCTGGGCGGCTACACCTTC. It codes for CASSERGGSLGGYTF.

The rearrangement links TRBV9 to TRBJ2-3, with D possibly matching TRBD1 (6 bases). V dropped 0 bases and J dropped 0 bases, with 11 bases sitting between them. Per germline, CDR1 SGDLS and CDR2 YYNGEE. The CDR3 runs 16 residues. CDR3 sequence: CASSVATGMSTDTQYF. The CDR3 nucleotides are TGTGCCAGCAGCGTAGCTACAGGGATGAGCACAGATACGCAGTATTTT. The variable domain in full, with the rest retrieved from reference TRBV9 and TRBJ2-3, is DSGVTQTPKHLITATGQRVTLRCSPRSGDLSVYWYQQSLDQGLQFLIQYYNGEERAKGNILERFSAQQFPDLHSELNLSSLELGDSALYFCASSVATGMSTDTQYFGPGTRLTVL.

The rearrangement joins TRBV7-2 to TRBJ2-2; D not certain. The V gene lost 0 bases and the J gene lost 4 bases, with 6 bases spanning the gap. Germline V CDR1 and CDR2: SGHTA, FQGNSA. The CDR3 is 14 amino acids. In DNA form, the CDR3 reads TGTGCCAGCAGCTTAGCCCCCGTCACCGGGGAGCTGTTTTTT. Residues: CASSLAPVTGELFF.

The CDR3: CASSLAPGQGGELFF. The CDR3 coding sequence is TGTGCCAGCAGCTTGGCCCCGGGGCAGGGCGGGGAGCTGTTTTTT. The chain couples TRBV5-4 to TRBJ2-2; D may correspond to TRBD1 or TRBD2 (5 bases each). The CDR3 covers 15 residues. From germline, CDR1 is SGHNT and CDR2 YYREEE (reference sequence). Trimming left V 0 bases short and J 7 bases short, with 13 bases between.

The rearrangement links TRBV25-1 to TRBJ2-3, with D unclear. V gave up 7 bases and J gave up 8 bases, with 10 bases separating them. Per germline, CDR1 MGHDK and CDR2 SYGVNS. The CDR3 runs to 11 residues. CDR3 nucleotide sequence: TGTGCCAGCACTCTGGGTCTTACGCAGTATTTT. It codes for CASTLGLTQYF.

V gene TRBV7-6 combines with J gene TRBJ2-2, with TRBD2 matching over 12 bases. Trimming took 1 base from V and 5 from J; bases not matched to a gene: 5. Germline lookup yields CDR1 SGHVS and CDR2 FNYEAQ. The CDR3 spans 17 residues. The CDR3 DNA reads TGTGCCAGCAGCTTAGGCCCTAGCGGGAGGGGGACCGGGGAGCTGTTTTTT. Translating it yields CASSLGPSGRGTGELFF.

The genes are TRBV6-1 and TRBJ1-2; 10 positions match TRBD1. Losses at the gene ends were 2 bases for V and 3 bases for J; bases not matched to a gene: 3. This CDR3 is built from 15 residues. Germline CDR1 and CDR2: MNHNS and SASEGT. CDR3 bases: TGTGCCAGCAGTGAAAGGACAGGGGGATACTATGGCTACACCTTC. Its protein is CASSERTGGYYGYTF.

The chain carries TRBV18 and TRBJ1-1; TRBD1 aligns across 11 bases. Germline V lookup: CDR1 KGHSH, CDR2 LQKENI. CDR3 length: 16 amino acids. The trim removed 2 bases at V and 1 base at J, leaving 3 bases unmatched. This CDR3 reads CASSPRTGGENTEAFF. The CDR3 nucleotides read TGTGCCAGCTCACCAAGGACAGGGGGCGAGAACACTGAAGCTTTCTTT.

V gene TRBV28 combines with J gene TRBJ2-5, with 8 bases matching TRBD1. The CDR3 consists of 14 residues. Germline V lookup: CDR1 MDHEN, CDR2 SYDVKM. Losses at the gene ends were 6 bases for V and 1 base for J; bases not matched to a gene: 4. The CDR3 nucleotides read TGTGCCAGCAGCTGGGACAGGCGCCAAGAGACCCAGTACTTC. Protein: CASSWDRRQETQYF. The full variable domain, completed using reference TRBV28 and TRBJ2-5, is DVKVTQSSRYLVKRTGEKVFLECVQDMDHENMFWYRQDPGLGLRLIYFSYDVKMKEKGDIPEGYSVSREKKERFSLILESASTNQTSMYLCASSWDRRQETQYFGPGTRLLVL.

This clone was seen once. CDR3 protein: CASSSLTVGNEQYF. CDR3 sequence (DNA): TGTGCCAGCAGCTCCCTGACAGTTGGCAACGAGCAGTACTTC. The chain has TRBV5-5 and TRBJ2-7; a possible D gene is TRBD1 (5 bases). The V end was cut by 3 bases, the J end by 5 bases, with 15 bases between. The CDR3 length is 14 residues. CDR1 is SGHKS and CDR2 is YYEKEE in the germline V gene (reference sequence).

The CDR3 DNA reads TGTGCCAGCAGCCCGCAGGGGCGGGAGGGGAACTACGAGCAGTACTTC. Its translation: CASSPQGREGNYEQYF. This chain connects TRBV7-2 to TRBJ2-7; 9 nucleotides align to TRBD2. From germline, CDR1 is SGHTA and CDR2 FQGNSA. V trimming: 5 bases; J trimming: 3 bases; junction bases outside the gene matches: 11. This CDR3 has 16 amino acids.

This chain uses TRBV4-1 with TRBJ1-1, with D unresolved. The germline CDR1 and CDR2 sequences are MGHRA and YSYEKL. V lost 0 bases, J lost 7 bases, and 12 bases lay in between. This CDR3 has 14 residues. CDR3 sequence: CASSQDQLQIEAFF. CDR3 DNA sequence: TGCGCCAGCAGCCAAGATCAATTGCAGATTGAAGCTTTCTTT.

The CDR3 is CASSKDRAVYNEQFF. The CDR3 DNA follows: TGTGCCAGCAGCAAGGACAGGGCGGTCTACAATGAGCAGTTCTTC. The chain combines TRBV7-9 with TRBJ2-1; 8 nucleotides align to TRBD1. V lost 5 bases to trimming and J lost 3 bases; unmatched junction nucleotides: 6. CDR1 SEHNR and CDR2 FQNEAQ come from the germline V gene (reference sequence). The CDR3 runs to 15 residues.

The genes are TRBV7-9 and TRBJ1-2, with D perhaps matching TRBD1 (5 bases). The CDR3 extends over 17 amino acids. The germline V gene has CDR1 SEHNR and CDR2 FQNEAQ (reference sequence). Trimming shortened V by 5 bases and J by 0 bases, and 19 bases separated the two germline ends. CDR3 DNA sequence: TGTGCCAGCAGCCACCGACGTGACAGAAATACTAACTATGGCTACACCTTC. It yields the protein CASSHRRDRNTNYGYTF.

The chain employs TRBV7-9 and TRBJ2-7; D gene unclear. The CDR3 has 15 amino acids. V lost 5 bases and J 0 bases, leaving 14 bases between the germline ends. CDR1 SEHNR and CDR2 FQNEAQ come from the germline V gene (reference sequence). The DNA of the CDR3 is TGTGCCAGCAGCCCAGAAGGCTACTACTCCTACGAGCAGTACTTC. Amino acids: CASSPEGYYSYEQYF.

In DNA form, the CDR3 reads TGTGCCAGCACCAACCGGGACAGGGGCACTGAAGCTTTCTTT. Translated: CASTNRDRGTEAFF. The J gene is TRBJ1-1, the V gene TRBV6-1; 10 bases align to TRBD1. The length of the CDR3 is 14 residues. Germline-derived CDR1 and CDR2 are MNHNS and SASEGT. V lost 7 bases to trimming and J lost 4 bases; unmatched junction nucleotides: 6.

About this clone: The sample contains more than one DNA sequence encoding this CDR3. The chain couples TRBV19 to TRBJ1-1, with 9 positions matching TRBD1. Trimming took 5 bases from V and 1 from J; bases not matched to a gene: 5. Germline V gene sequence: CDR1 LNHDA, CDR2 SQIVND (reference sequence). This CDR3 is built from 15 residues. The DNA for the CDR3 is TGTGCCAGTAGTCCCCAGGGACAGGGGAACACTGAAGCTTTCTTT. Protein product: CASSPQGQGNTEAFF.

V gene TRBV28 combines with J gene TRBJ1-1; D unresolved. There are 12 residues in the CDR3. Deletions cut 1 base from V and 3 bases from J, with 3 bases between. The V gene's germline CDR1 is MDHEN and CDR2 SYDVKM. CDR3 amino acids: CASSLLDTEAFF. The CDR3 DNA is TGTGCCAGCAGTTTATTGGACACTGAAGCTTTCTTT.

This sequence joins TRBV6-5 and TRBJ1-3; D might be TRBD1 (5 bases). V lost 4 bases to trimming and J lost 4 bases, with 11 bases between them. The CDR3 has 14 residues. Germline CDR1 and CDR2: MNHEY and SVGAGI. The CDR3 DNA sequence: TGTGCCAGCAGTTCGGCAGCAGGGGGAAACACCATATATTTT. It encodes CASSSAAGGNTIYF.

The chain joins TRBV29-1 to TRBJ2-1; a weak D match, TRBD2 (6 bases). Between the trimmed V and J ends, which lost 4 bases and 6 bases, there was a span of 13 bases. CDR1 and CDR2 (germline): SQVTM, ANQGSEA. The CDR3 consists of 13 residues. In nucleotides, the CDR3 is TGCAGCGTTGTGGGACTGTTCCGCAATGAGCAGTTCTTC. It is translated as CSVVGLFRNEQFF.

This clone was observed a single time. V is TRBV30 and J is TRBJ2-1; 9 positions agree with TRBD2. Germline values: CDR1 GTSNPN, CDR2 SVGIG (reference sequence). The CDR3 extends over 19 amino acids. With 3 bases clipped from V and 0 bases from J, the junction kept 15 bases outside the gene matches. The CDR3 here is CAWSLGAGGVGSSYNEQFF. The CDR3 DNA sequence: TGTGCCTGGAGCCTTGGTGCGGGAGGGGTTGGTAGCTCCTACAATGAGCAGTTCTTC.

The chain recombines TRBV18 with TRBJ2-7; 8 bases line up with TRBD1. CDR3 length: 16 residues. Germline V gene data show CDR1 as KGHSH and CDR2 as LQKENI. J lost 4 bases, V lost 3 bases, and 11 bases had no gene match. The CDR3 protein is CASSPTLTGDRYEQYF. In DNA, the CDR3 is TGTGCCAGCTCACCGACTCTGACAGGGGATCGGTACGAGCAGTACTTC.